What follows are 22 T cell receptor beta chains derived from one specimen sequenced in a study of post-analysis software for immune sequencing data. TCR beta libraries were prepared from cDNA with unique molecular identifiers. One entry per CDR3 protein, called by TCRdb with MiXCR from the PCR reads. The data hold approximately 630,000 distinct CDR3 sequences, with around 60% observed a single time. These receptors lack a known antigen. Overall study findings and caveats: Five TRBV segments appeared more often in patients than in controls, and TRBV5-6, TRBV5-1 and TRBV20-1 were among these.

The sequencing input was blood. These receptors originate from a girl aged 2 to 9 with multiple sclerosis.

V gene TRBV12-3 or TRBV12-4 combines with J gene TRBJ1-5, with TRBD1 as a possible D gene (5 bases). There are 17 residues in the CDR3. V was shortened by 5 bases and J by 3 bases, with 20 bases between the two germline ends. The CDR3 sequence: CASSPSGGGTYNQPQHF. The CDR3 bases are TGTGCCAGCAGTCCGTCTGGGGGAGGGACGTACAATCAGCCCCAGCATTTT.

The table lists this clonotype with a few counts. The chain links TRBV18 to TRBJ2-7; TRBD2 agrees at 8 bases. The CDR3 length is 17 residues. The V and J ends lost 0 bases and 7 bases, in that order; junction bases with no gene match: 14. Germline-derived CDR1 and CDR2 are KGHSH and LQKENI. The CDR3 region has the DNA TGTGCCAGCTCACCACCGGTGGGAGCGGGAGCGGAGTTGGAGCAGTACTTC. Its translation is CASSPPVGAGAELEQYF.

This clonotype was seen only once. The chain joins TRBV9 to TRBJ2-5, with a possible D match to TRBD2 (6 bases). The DNA end favors TRBJ2-7, so the J call may be wrong. CDR1 is SGDLS and CDR2 is YYNGEE in the germline V gene. The CDR3 consists of 13 residues. CDR3 sequence reads: CASSEEGRHEQYF. As DNA, the CDR3 is TGTGCCAGCAGCGAGGAGGGACGCCACGAGCAGTACTTC.

V gene TRBV7-2 combines with J gene TRBJ1-3, with D unresolved. Deletions cut 1 base from V and 1 base from J, with 11 bases between. CDR1 SGHTA and CDR2 FQGNSA come from the germline V gene. The CDR3 is made up of 16 amino acids. The CDR3 region is CASSLEAAFSGNTIYF. In DNA form, the CDR3 reads TGTGCCAGCAGCTTAGAGGCAGCCTTTTCTGGAAACACCATATATTTT.

The rearrangement uses TRBV29-1 and TRBJ2-3, with TRBD1 as a possible D gene (5 bases). The germline V and J ends were trimmed by 7 bases and 11 bases, with 16 bases remaining between them. This CDR3 contains 11 residues. In germline, CDR1 is SQVTM, CDR2 ANQGSEA. The CDR3: CSARWGEGQYF. The CDR3 DNA reads as TGCAGCGCCCGTTGGGGCGAAGGGCAGTATTTT.

This chain links TRBV7-3 with TRBJ2-4; D may be TRBD1 or TRBD2 (5 bases each). The CDR3 length is 18 residues. Trimming took 5 bases from V and 0 from J, leaving 20 bases between them. The germline V gene encodes CDR1 SGHTA and CDR2 FQGTGA. CDR3 coding DNA: TGTGCCAGCAGCGTCCAAACAGAGGGGCCGAGAGCCAAAAACATTCAGTACTTC. Translated, it gives CASSVQTEGPRAKNIQYF. The full variable domain, completed using reference TRBV7-3 and TRBJ2-4, is GAGVSQTPSNKVTEKGKYVELRCDPISGHTALYWYRQSLGQGPEFLIYFQGTGAADDSGLPNDRFFAVRPEGSVSTLKIQRTERGDSAVYLCASSVQTEGPRAKNIQYFGAGTRLSVL.

Concerning this clonotype itself: At one boundary the junction diverges from the germline segment, which might be a read error. The chain carries TRBV5-1 and TRBJ1-2; D call uncertain. Germline V lookup: CDR1 SGHRS, CDR2 YFSETQ. The CDR3 has 14 amino acids. CDR3 sequence: CASSSTPGDYGYTF. CDR3 sequence (DNA): TGCGCCAGCAGCTCGACACCGGGAGACTACGGCTACACCTTC.

In its sample, this clonotype was seen a few times. CDR3 nucleotide sequence: TGTGCCATCAGGTTTAGTGGGTTACGGAATGAGCAGTTCTTC. Its protein is CAIRFSGLRNEQFF. The chain is built from TRBV10-3 and TRBJ2-1; D remains ambiguous. V was pared by 6 bases and J by 7 bases, with 16 bases between. Looked up from germline, CDR1 is ENHRY and CDR2 is SYGVKD. The CDR3 loop spans 14 amino acids.

The chain has TRBV6-2 or TRBV6-3 and TRBJ2-5; no firm D call. The V gene lost 8 bases and the J gene lost 5 bases, with 12 bases spanning the gap. CDR1 MNHEY and CDR2 SVGEGT come from the germline V gene. This CDR3 region has 12 residues. The CDR3 DNA sequence: TGTGCCAGCTCATACAGCATCGAGACCCAGTACTTC. It is translated as CASSYSIETQYF.

This clonotype is a singleton in its sample. This chain connects TRBV7-3 to TRBJ1-1, with 7 bases identical to TRBD1. The V segment lost 5 bases and the J segment 3 bases; nucleotides outside the gene matches: 9. The germline V gene encodes CDR1 SGHTA and CDR2 FQGTGA. This CDR3 region has 15 residues. The CDR3 DNA reads as TGTGCCAGCAGCGGGGGACAGCTCGCTTACACTGAAGCTTTCTTT. Translated: CASSGGQLAYTEAFF.

The chain recombines TRBV4-1 with TRBJ2-1; D ambiguous. Germline V CDR1 and CDR2: MGHRA, YSYEKL. The CDR3 sequence is 11 residues long. V lost 4 bases to trimming and J lost 10 bases, with 8 bases between them. DNA of the CDR3: TGCGCCAGCAGCCTGCGAGAGGAGCAGTTCTTC. This translates into CASSLREEQFF.

As regards this clonotype: This may stem from a read error, because a much larger clone lies one nucleotide away. The V gene is TRBV7-8, the J gene TRBJ2-1, with 12 bases lining up with TRBD2. The germline gives CDR1 SGHVS, CDR2 FQNEAQ. The J segment lost 10 bases and the V segment lost 3 bases, leaving 10 bases of the junction unmatched. The CDR3 runs 16 residues. CDR3 bases: TGTGCCAGCAGCTTTCGACTAGCGGGAGTCCCGGGGGAGCAGTTCTTC. Residues: CASSFRLAGVPGEQFF.

V gene TRBV14 combines with J gene TRBJ2-1; 10 nucleotides match TRBD2. CDR1 is SGHDN, CDR2 FVKESK, per germline. This CDR3 comprises 17 residues. J lost 2 bases, V lost 4 bases, and 8 bases had no gene match. The CDR3 here is CASSPWGTSGAYNEQFF. Written as DNA, the CDR3 is TGTGCCAGCAGCCCCTGGGGTACTAGCGGGGCCTACAATGAGCAGTTCTTC.

This clonotype was detected a few times. The V and J genes are TRBV6-5 and TRBJ2-7; 9 bases fit TRBD1. The CDR3 loop spans 13 amino acids. With 6 bases clipped from V and 6 bases from J, the junction kept 6 bases outside the gene matches. Per germline, CDR1 MNHEY and CDR2 SVGAGI. The CDR3 nucleotides read TGTGCCAGCAGGTCCGGGACAGGGTCCGAGCAGTACTTC. It codes for CASRSGTGSEQYF.

This clonotype was found a few times. This chain joins TRBV6-5 and TRBJ2-7; TRBD1 matches at 11 bases. There are 14 residues in the CDR3. The V segment lost 0 bases and the J segment 6 bases; nucleotides outside the gene matches: 1. Germline V gives CDR1 MNHEY, CDR2 SVGAGI. The CDR3 sequence: CASSYSGTGGEQYF. DNA of the CDR3: TGTGCCAGCAGTTACTCGGGGACAGGGGGCGAGCAGTACTTC.

The chain recombines TRBV12-3 or TRBV12-4 with TRBJ2-6, with unresolved D. CDR3 length: 15 residues. V shed 3 bases and J shed 0 bases, with 6 bases lying between them. CDR3: CASSFYGSGANVLTF. The DNA for the CDR3 is TGTGCCAGCAGTTTTTATGGCTCTGGGGCCAACGTCCTGACTTTC.

Here the CDR3 reads CASSLTQGSADTQYF. CDR3 bases: TGTGCCAGCTCTTTAACGCAGGGTTCAGCCGATACGCAGTATTTT. This chain uses TRBV28 with TRBJ2-3; D possibly corresponds to TRBD1 (5 bases). This CDR3 is 15 amino acids long. Trimming pared 8 bases from V and 6 bases from J, leaving 21 bases between. The V gene's germline CDR1 is MDHEN and CDR2 SYDVKM.

The chain has TRBV29-1 and TRBJ1-5; 9 bases line up with TRBD1. CDR3 length: 14 amino acids. Losses at the gene ends were 6 bases for V and 7 bases for J; bases not matched to a gene: 10. Germline CDR1 SQVTM, CDR2 ANQGSEA. The CDR3 sequence: CSVAGQGVDQPQHF. DNA of the CDR3: TGCAGCGTGGCGGGACAGGGAGTAGACCAGCCCCAGCATTTT.

The chain carries TRBV6-6 and TRBJ1-2; TRBD1 aligns across 7 bases. Germline V gives CDR1 MNHNY, CDR2 SVGAGI (reference sequence). V lost 4 bases to trimming and J lost 6 bases; unmatched junction nucleotides: 5. CDR3 length: 13 residues. This CDR3 reads CASSSGTVDGYTF. CDR3 nucleotides: TGTGCCAGCAGTTCCGGGACAGTCGATGGCTACACCTTC.

The chain carries TRBV5-1 and TRBJ2-3; a possible D gene is TRBD2 (6 bases). This CDR3 spans 16 amino acids. In germline, CDR1 is SGHRS, CDR2 YFSETQ. The V and J ends lost 0 bases and 4 bases respectively, with 15 bases between them. The CDR3 sequence: CASSLGDAGSADTQYF. The CDR3 DNA reads as TGCGCCAGCAGCTTGGGGGACGCGGGGAGTGCAGATACGCAGTATTTT.

This clonotype occurred a few times. The V call is TRBV29-1, the J call TRBJ2-4, with 8 bases fitting TRBD2. The closer fit of TRBJ2-7 to the DNA end suggests the J call may be wrong. This CDR3 contains 14 residues. Per germline, CDR1 SQVTM and CDR2 ANQGSEA. CDR3 sequence: CSALGGLAGYEQYF. The DNA for the CDR3 is TGCAGCGCCCTAGGCGGACTAGCCGGCTACGAGCAGTACTTC.

The chain has TRBV20-1 and TRBJ2-3; D is unclear. V was pared by 6 bases and J by 2 bases, with 18 bases between. The CDR3 consists of 15 residues. CDR1 is DFQATT and CDR2 is SNEGSKA in the germline V gene (reference sequence). The DNA for the CDR3 is TGCAGTGCCCACCAGACCTCCCTTCCCACAGATACGCAGTATTTT. It translates to CSAHQTSLPTDTQYF.